This TCR beta chain was obtained from a study of cytomegalovirus exposure and HLA in healthy donors (dated by TCRdb to 2017 to 2019). For context, the study as a whole: In an earlier analysis of some 550 of the donors, 276 Gb of sequence data and about 110 million unique TCR beta sequences from about 190 million T cells were reported. Alongside the repertoire data, information on donor age, sex, ethnicity and CMV serostatus was compiled. Four to six DR-DQ haplotypes were handled as single units for association and clustering because linkage in the cohort was strong. An early release covering 550 to 650 HLA-typed donors comprised 250 to 350 gigabases of sequencing data and tens of millions of unique TCR sequences. Besides the first cohort of 550 to 750 subjects, a separate validation cohort made up of 120 different subjects was used. Of the roughly 400 genotyped donors, 75% to 85% were placed in the genetic ancestry cluster associated with self-reported Caucasian donors. Rather than drawing on any new phenotypic data, the later analysis identified candidate immune exposures from TCR beta sequences and the way those sequences occurred across donors. Among around 400 genotyped donors of the cohort, an average of approximately 240,000 unique TCR beta nucleotide sequences was sequenced per donor, of which 15% to 20% were non-productive. An earlier analysis of several hundred of the donors applied high-throughput TCR beta sequencing to assess whether each TCR beta V gene segment acted as functional or pseudogenic. To study patterns of TCR occurrence, a later analysis re-analyzed previously published TCR beta repertoires from 650 to 750 donors and added high-resolution HLA genotyping. The study combined high-throughput TCR immunosequencing, statistical association of individual TCRs with disease status, and machine learning to predict cytomegalovirus infection status. The study used immunosequencing to profile the T cell repertoires of about 670 subjects and linked those repertoires to cytomegalovirus serostatus. The study aimed to test whether cataloging public T cell receptors could reveal signatures of past pathogen exposure. In a later genetic analysis, genome-wide SNP genotypes for 398 of the 666 donors were used, and that subset was treated as a discovery cohort. The number of donors typed differed by locus, with roughly 620-630 for A, B, C, DRB1 and DQB1, around 500 for DQA1, over 600 for DPA1, and 400 to 490 for DPB1. HLA typing included class I and class II loci at four-digit resolution. Every discovery cohort repertoire had been produced on one sequencing platform.

The paper as a whole reports these results and caveats: According to a later analysis, parvovirus B19, influenza, CMV and Epstein-Barr virus appeared linked to several top co-occurrence clusters. The study listed 150 to 200 TCR beta chains as associated with cytomegalovirus. Because counts were too low, 15 to 20 rarely observed V segments, including chromosome 9 orphons, were excluded from the earlier analysis of 587 of the donors. A few of the identified cytomegalovirus-associated TCR beta chains were confirmed in vitro to be specific for cytomegalovirus antigens. In this cohort, only TCR beta chains were sequenced, and detectable features were limited by the absence of alpha or paired-chain data. Compared with equally common non-associated chains, HLA-associated TCR beta chains in a later analysis were more clonally expanded and had lower generation probabilities. It was suggested by the authors that the approach could potentially be generalized to other disease states and immunological phenotypes. Linkage disequilibrium might explain the correlated functional status among segregating V segments, but an unknown experimental factor could not be excluded. In a later genetic analysis, a missense DCLRE1C variant was associated with V-gene and J-gene trimming of TCR beta chains, and the association was replicated in an independent cohort. In a later analysis, TCR association rates were found to vary across HLA loci, with the most associated TCRs seen for DRB1 alleles and the fewest for HLA-C alleles. Most TCR sequences were seen in very few donors, while some public TCRs were found in many individuals. A further reported finding was that TCR beta sequences accurately predicted the HLA-A and HLA-B alleles for most subjects in the first cohort. A group of highly shared sequence variants was considered likely to be a technical artifact of the sequencing pipeline. When HLA alleles, especially DR and DQ, strongly co-occurred, attributing TCR associations to individual alleles was difficult. In a later analysis, some 18,000 TCR beta sequences were associated with specific HLA alleles at a false discovery rate of 0.05. The presence/absence analyses assumed that sequencing depth was roughly uniform across donors, and that assumption may not be true. The classifier was reported to diagnose cytomegalovirus status with high specificity and sensitivity in both the original and validation cohorts. CMV serostatus was the only immune exposure information available for the cohort. According to a later genetic analysis, donors in an Asian-associated ancestry cluster had fewer N-insertions in productive TCRs than the roughly 660-donor mean. Some IMGT-functional V segments, including TRBV6-2 and TRBV6-3, could not be distinguished by the 87-base-pair reads and were therefore excluded. HLA typing was unavailable for some donors at each locus, so association tests used only the typed subset. In an earlier analysis of 587 of the donors, most TCR beta V segments appeared in productive rearrangements about 90% or about 30% of the time, broadly matching IMGT annotations. In a later analysis, most CMV-associated TCR beta chains were found to appear HLA-restricted, with HLA associations seemingly driven largely by CMV exposure.

The cohort consisted of hundreds of healthy bone marrow donors. At the time of sampling, all cohort members were nominally healthy, though unrecorded immune exposures were likely present. The donor tested CMV seronegative, placing the donor among the roughly 340 seronegative members of the cohort. A peripheral blood sample was collected from each donor, and TCR beta sequencing was performed on peripheral blood mononuclear cells. Genomic DNA was extracted from the blood cell samples with the Qiagen DNeasy Blood Extraction Kit. V is reduced by 5 bases and J by 8 bases, leaving a spacing of 12 bases between them. Taken from cysteine to phenylalanine, the CDR3 has 12 residues. The sequence is cut down to CDR3 DNA, 36 bases in frame from base 1. Sequences SGHAT (CDR1) and FQNNGV (CDR2) are obtained from the germline V gene. Remarks on this clone: The specificity of this receptor is unknown. One base away there is no much larger clone; base qualities are not given.

Library construction relied on the immunoSEQ multiplex PCR assay. A mixture of 60 forward primers for TCR Vbeta segments and 13 reverse primers for TCR Jbeta segments was used in the multiplex PCR. A multiplex PCR assay on genomic DNA amplified the CDR3 region of rearranged TCR beta genes. Amplified TCR beta libraries were sequenced as 87-base-pair reads on the Illumina HiSeq System. The study's processing was this. Across the 500 to 850 repertoires, a later analysis counted about 81 million unique TCR beta chains, approximately 10 million of which were shared by at least two donors. Raw reads were error-corrected and collapsed into unique sequences with a nearest-neighbor algorithm that merged closely related sequences to remove PCR and sequencing errors. Alignment of CDR3 sequences to IMGT reference sequences was used to assign V, D and J gene segments. For a sequence to be retained, a match of at least six nucleotides to both a V gene segment and a J gene segment was required. Rearrangements were classified as productive when the CDR3 lacked stop codons and remained in frame with V and J, and all other rearrangements were classified as non-productive. CDR3 was defined according to IMGT convention as the region running from the second conserved V-encoded cysteine to the conserved J-encoded phenylalanine. The earlier analysis of a few hundred of the donors excluded sequences that lacked an unambiguous match to a single V gene segment. An earlier analysis of under 750 of the donors called V segments functional above 56.7% productive rearrangements and segregating when the between-donor standard deviation exceeded 5%. A statistical classification framework was built to diagnose cytomegalovirus status from the catalog of TCR beta chain sequences. In a later analysis, V and J genes were assigned by comparing TCR nucleotide sequences against IMGT/GENE-DB human TR gene sequences. Using the TCRdist pipeline, a later analysis assigned CDR3 sequences along with most-parsimonious VDJ recombination scenarios. A later analysis defined each TCR beta chain by its CDR3 amino acid sequence plus V-gene family, and excluded reads lacking a unique V-gene family. To address suspected cross-contamination and a sequencing artifact, a later analysis removed 592 highly shared, low-generation-probability nucleotide sequences. In a later analysis, a clonal expansion index was calculated for each public chain from normalized within-repertoire ranks of inferred template counts. In a later analysis, generation probabilities were computed using a VDJ recombination model fitted to out-of-frame rearrangements, and the results were checked against IGoR. In a later analysis, hypergeometric tests were used to score TCR-TCR, TCR-HLA and TCR-CMV co-occurrence, with a repertoire-size bias correction applied to TCR pairs. In a later analysis, false discovery rates were estimated by permuting HLA or CMV assignments 20 times. In a later analysis, co-occurring TCRs were grouped with DBSCAN, and TCRdist sequence similarity was added when clustering was performed within HLA-allele-positive subsets. Repertoires with fewer than 30,000 or more than 120,000 public chains were left out of co-occurrence clustering, as were a handful of repertoires with anomalous nucleotide sharing. What TCRdb holds here is the immuneACCESS table cut down to in-frame rearrangements. Part of the clones is not present; checked against another copy, under half of the missing clones reflect an unresolved V gene, and the others are unexplained. The V and J calls and clone size were taken over from that table, and D and trimming were inferred from the DNA. Within this sample are roughly 130,000 clones, with 61% of them counted one time only. The ten largest clones capture around 1.8% of the sample.

Sequencing was done on a sample of PBMCs. The TCR sequence derives from a male donor in good health and CMV-seronegative. This chain is built from TRBV11-2 and TRBJ1-2; the D gene remains uncertain. The CDR3 in this case is CASSLSNWGYTF. The DNA reads TGTGCCAGCAGCCTTTCTAATTGGGGCTACACCTTC. With the rest looked up from the reference TRBV11-2 and TRBJ1-2 genes rather than sequenced, the full variable domain is EAGVAQSPRYKIIEKRQSVAFWCNPISGHATLYWYQQILGQGPKLLIQFQNNGVVDDSQLPKDRFSAERLKGVDSTLKIQPAKLEDSAVYLCASSLSNWGYTFGSGTRLTVV.